This TCR beta chain was found in a study of early T cells in non-severe SARS-CoV-2 infection. Study-level points and caveats: The VDJdb matching leaned toward anti-spike CD8 responses and overlooked private and CD4 specificities.

Unique molecular identifiers (one per individual cDNA molecule) were attached. Via MiXCR, TCRdb re-called the 5' RACE reads, giving one row per CDR3 protein. Seen here are about 69,000 distinct CDR3 sequences, more than 9.5% observed once, and the top ten hold 5.7%. With respect to this clonotype: Its specificity is not known.

J gave up 4 bases and V 7 bases, and 4 bases lay outside the gene matches. The CDR3 has 12 residues. Germline values: CDR1 SQVTM, CDR2 ANQGSEA. Source: whole blood, taken at baseline. This chain uses TRBV29-1 with TRBJ1-3, with 7 bases identical to TRBD1. The receptor's source is an adult who was a healthcare worker with PCR-confirmed SARS-CoV-2 infection or an uninfected control (not recorded which). The CDR3 DNA sequence: TGCAGCGCCGGGACAGTCGGAAACACCATATATTTT. Translating gives CSAGTVGNTIYF.